This T cell receptor beta chain was identified in a study of T cell repertoires in cytomegalovirus infection. Study details: Researchers turned to recently identified HLA-C-restricted CMV epitopes as well as well-studied HLA-B-restricted ones. Indicated by public TCR beta signatures were CMV infection and matching HLA type.

Germline values: CDR1 MGHRA, CDR2 YSYEKL. The CDR3 contains 14 residues. V dropped 4 bases and J dropped 5 bases, with 12 bases sitting between them. TCRdb re-called the reads with MiXCR, one entry per CDR3 protein. Of about 830,000 distinct CDR3 sequences detected, around a third appear once; the ten largest clones hold 9.5% to 15%. About this clonotype itself: Antigen specificity is unknown.

The source was cultured CD8+ T cells from PBMCs, collected from culture after CMV antigen stimulation. The TCR sequence derives from a human donor in good health (CMV status not recorded). Some clones in this sample may be carry-over from other donors' samples. J is TRBJ1-5 and V is TRBV4-1; D gene unclear. This CDR3 is CASSRGRADQPQHF. The DNA for the CDR3 is TGCGCCAGCAGCCGAGGAAGGGCCGATCAGCCCCAGCATTTT.